This T cell receptor beta chain comes out of a study of Ad26.COV2.S vaccination and SARS-CoV-2 variants. Study conclusions and caveats: The TCR breadth and depth analyses may have produced an underestimate of total T cell responses. Recipients of vaccine and of placebo showed similar breadth of their non-spike TCR repertoires. Among vaccine recipients, spike-specific TCR breadth exceeded that of placebo recipients.

Profiling relied on immunoSEQ multiplex PCR, and the TCRdb table lists in-frame clones only, not all of them. The sample includes about 350,000 clones, about 90% of them seen just once. Points on this clone: Its specificity is unknown.

The sample consisted of peripheral blood, taken after recovery from COVID-19. This sequence was found in a human donor who had recovered from COVID-19.

The CDR3 here is CSVETGAYEQYF. CDR3 sequence (DNA): TGCAGCGTTGAAACAGGGGCCTACGAGCAGTACTTC. The J gene is TRBJ2-7, the V gene TRBV29-1, with 7 bases lining up with TRBD1. V was pared by 2 bases and J by 2 bases, with 0 bases of the junction left unmatched. There are 12 residues in the CDR3. Germline V gene sequence: CDR1 SQVTM, CDR2 ANQGSEA.